This TCR beta chain was recorded in a study of blood T cell repertoires in COVID-19. Per germline, CDR1 PRHDT and CDR2 FYEKMQ (reference sequence). The CDR3 runs 14 residues. V was trimmed by 2 bases and J by 3 bases, leaving 10 bases between them. In the study's own analysis: Researchers report that nucleated cell counts were estimated from reference gene primer amplification. Some clones are missing from TCRdb's copy, which holds only in-frame ones; the method was immunoSEQ multiplex PCR. That table furnishes V, J and clone size, whereas the DNA furnished D and trimming. Among 150,000 to 200,000 clones, roughly 80% were seen once, and the ten largest hold about 6.4%.

The chain carries TRBV13 and TRBJ1-1; tentatively, D is TRBD1 (5 bases). The receptor's source is a human donor in a cohort sampled during active COVID-19. The sequenced sample was peripheral blood. The CDR3 region has the DNA TGTGCCAGCAGCTTAAACTGGGGGGACACTGAAGCTTTCTTT. It translates to CASSLNWGDTEAFF.